This TCR beta chain was identified during a study of glioma-infiltrating T cells. The V and J ends lost 1 base and 5 bases, in that order; junction bases with no gene match: 7. This CDR3 comprises 15 residues. Germline lookup yields CDR1 LGHNA and CDR2 YSLEER. Using RNA template, CDR3s of TCR alpha and beta were amplified with iRepertoire arm-PCR. TCRdb processed the multiplex PCR reads anew with MiXCR; each CDR3 protein has one entry. The sample carries a few hundred thousand distinct CDR3 sequences, roughly two fifths recorded once. Only a few counts were recorded for this clonotype. The sequence was obtained from a human donor with low-grade glioma or glioblastoma, undergoing nonglioma brain surgery, or in good health (not recorded which). This rearrangement joins TRBV4-3 to TRBJ2-5; 7 bases line up with TRBD2. Sequences were obtained from glioma tissue, nonneoplastic brain tissue, or PBMCs (not recorded which). The CDR3 DNA follows: TGCGCCAGCAGCCAAGCGTCTAGCGGAGTGGAGACCCAGTACTTC. Its protein product is CASSQASSGVETQYF.